The TCR beta chain under discussion was sequenced for a study of blood T cell repertoires in COVID-19. Background on the study: Whether acute or convalescent, the COVID-19 samples came from the United States, Italy and Spain. Sources were T cells, B-cell-depleted T cells, or PBMCs; the material itself was cDNA or gDNA.

As processed by the authors: Researchers report that nucleated cell counts were estimated from reference gene primer amplification. Profiling relied on immunoSEQ multiplex PCR, and the TCRdb table lists in-frame clones only, not all of them. The DNA was the basis for D and trimming; V, J and clone size are from that table. The repertoire holds approximately 150,000 clones, with about 86% as singletons. The CDR3 loop spans 13 amino acids. Trimming pared 6 bases from V and 5 bases from J, leaving 13 bases between. The sequenced material came from peripheral blood. The V call is TRBV12-3 or TRBV12-4, the J call TRBJ1-1; weak D call: TRBD1 (6 bases). The TCR sequence derives from a woman aged 80 or over with acute or convalescent COVID-19. Written as DNA, the CDR3 is TGTGCCAGCAGATCCGTGAGGGGGACTGAAGCTTTCTTT. Residues: CASRSVRGTEAFF.